Following are 16 T cell receptor beta chains from one sample sequenced in a study of cytomegalovirus exposure and HLA in healthy donors. Primers for the PCR totalled 60 Vbeta and 13 Jbeta. Profiling relied on immunoSEQ multiplex PCR, and the TCRdb table lists in-frame clones only, not all of them. The sample has about 130,000 clones, 81% seen once. Sequenced: PBMCs. The receptors were gathered from a man aged 18 to 29 in good health and CMV-seronegative.

This chain joins TRBV7-9 and TRBJ2-1; 7 nucleotides line up with TRBD1. From germline, CDR1 is SEHNR and CDR2 FQNEAQ (reference sequence). After removal of 3 bases from V and 4 bases from J, the junction contained 6 bases not matched to a gene. The CDR3 loop spans 15 amino acids. CDR3 in amino acids: CASSFDGTDYNEQFF. The CDR3 DNA is TGTGCCAGCAGCTTTGACGGGACAGATTACAATGAGCAGTTCTTC.

CDR3 amino acids: CASSELTHQETQYF. CDR3 bases: TGTGCCAGCAGTGAACTCACTCACCAAGAGACCCAGTACTTC. The gene calls are TRBV6-1 and TRBJ2-5; no firm D call. There are 14 residues in the CDR3. V lost 2 bases and J lost 0, with 7 bases in between. The germline V gene has CDR1 MNHNS and CDR2 SASEGT.

The gene calls are TRBV28 and TRBJ2-1; 8 positions match TRBD2. Germline V gives CDR1 MDHEN, CDR2 SYDVKM. The CDR3 is made up of 15 amino acids. The V gene end was trimmed by 8 bases and the J gene end by 4 bases; junction bases not matched to a gene: 10. Here the CDR3 DNA reads TGTGCCAGCTTTATGGGTAGCGGGGAATACAATGAGCAGTTCTTC. This translates into CASFMGSGEYNEQFF.

The table lists this clone with a few counts. The V gene is TRBV6-5, the J gene TRBJ1-3; 7 bases match TRBD1. Trimming took 6 bases from V and 6 from J; bases not matched to a gene: 8. In germline, CDR1 is MNHEY, CDR2 SVGAGI. CDR3 length: 14 residues. The CDR3 reads CASRAQGEQNTIYF. In DNA form, the CDR3 reads TGTGCCAGCAGGGCCCAGGGGGAACAAAACACCATATATTTT.

The sample holds one count of this clone. The V and J genes are TRBV7-8 and TRBJ2-3; D perhaps matches TRBD2 (7 bases). V was pared by 5 bases and J by 2 bases, with 17 bases between. Germline CDR1 reads SGHVS; CDR2 reads FQNEAQ. The CDR3 consists of 16 residues. For the CDR3, the DNA is TGTGCCAGCAGCCTAGTGACGGGGGGCACCACAGATACGCAGTATTTT. It yields the protein CASSLVTGGTTDTQYF.

The gene calls are TRBV4-1 and TRBJ1-1, with TRBD1 as a possible D gene (5 bases). CDR1 is MGHRA and CDR2 is YSYEKL in the germline V gene. This CDR3 is built from 15 residues. The V end was cut by 5 bases, the J end by 3 bases, with 16 bases between. This CDR3 reads CASSSLTTVDTEAFF. The CDR3 DNA sequence: TGCGCCAGCAGCTCCTTAACGACAGTCGACACTGAAGCTTTCTTT.

V usage is TRBV11-2 and J usage is TRBJ1-1; TRBD1 is a possible D gene (6 bases). The CDR3 contains 16 residues. Germline values: CDR1 SGHAT, CDR2 FQNNGV. Trimming stripped 3 bases from V and 2 bases from J, with 16 bases between. DNA of the CDR3: TGTGCCAGCAGCTTTCCCAGGGGACGCACTAACACTGAAGCTTTCTTT. Translation gives CASSFPRGRTNTEAFF.

This sequence joins TRBV5-4 and TRBJ2-7; 7 bases line up with TRBD2. There are 15 residues in the CDR3. The V and J ends lost 3 bases and 2 bases, in that order; junction bases with no gene match: 8. CDR1 SGHNT and CDR2 YYREEE come from the germline V gene (reference sequence). The CDR3 DNA reads TGTGCCAGCAGCTGGGGCCGGGGGGTCGCCTACGAGCAGTACTTC. This translates into CASSWGRGVAYEQYF. The whole variable domain, remainder taken from reference TRBV5-4 and TRBJ2-7, is ETGVTQSPTHLIKTRGQQVTLRCSSQSGHNTVSWYQQALGQGPQFIFQYYREEENGRGNFPPRFSGLQFPNYSSELNVNALELDDSALYLCASSWGRGVAYEQYFGPGTRLTVT.

This chain joins TRBV29-1 and TRBJ2-1; 12 positions agree with TRBD2. The CDR3 spans 16 residues. Germline loops: CDR1 SQVTM, CDR2 ANQGSEA. V trimming: 1 base; J trimming: 4 bases; junction bases outside the gene matches: 5. The CDR3: CSVEGASGGAYNEQFF. In DNA, the CDR3 is TGCAGCGTTGAAGGGGCTAGCGGGGGGGCTTACAATGAGCAGTTCTTC.

Written as DNA, the CDR3 is TGTGCCAGCAGTCCGCAGGGGGGCGAGCAGTACTTC. Translating it yields CASSPQGGEQYF. V is TRBV6-1 and J is TRBJ2-7; possibly TRBD1 for D (7 bases). Germline V CDR1 and CDR2: MNHNS, SASEGT. The CDR3 runs 12 residues. V was shortened by 5 bases and J by 6 bases, with 11 bases between the two germline ends.

V and J are TRBV18 and TRBJ2-7; TRBD1 might be the D (5 bases). In germline, CDR1 is KGHSH, CDR2 LQKENI. The germline V and J ends were trimmed by 4 bases and 7 bases, with 14 bases remaining between them. This CDR3 contains 13 residues. The CDR3 is CASSLETELEQYF. Here the CDR3 DNA reads TGTGCCAGCTCACTTGAGACAGAGTTAGAGCAGTACTTC.

This clone was counted a few times. The gene calls are TRBV5-1 and TRBJ2-1; 11 bases line up with TRBD1. This CDR3 is built from 14 residues. V dropped 4 bases and J dropped 6; count of bases not matched to a gene: 3. The germline V gene has CDR1 SGHRS and CDR2 YFSETQ. In nucleotides, the CDR3 is TGCGCCAGCAGCCCCGGGACAGGGGGCAATGAGCAGTTCTTC. Translating gives CASSPGTGGNEQFF.

This clone was recorded once. The rearrangement links TRBV10-1 to TRBJ2-7, with 7 bases matching TRBD1. J lost 0 bases, V lost 3 bases, and 5 bases had no gene match. The CDR3 consists of 15 residues. Germline CDR1 WNHNN, CDR2 SYGVQD (reference sequence). DNA for the CDR3: TGCGCCAGCAGTGACCCAGCAGGGGGCTCCTACGAGCAGTACTTC. Translated, it gives CASSDPAGGSYEQYF.

This clone has a handful of counts. The chain has TRBV30 and TRBJ2-7; TRBD1 aligns across 10 bases. This CDR3 contains 13 residues. Germline CDR1 reads GTSNPN; CDR2 reads SVGIG (reference sequence). V trimming: 7 bases; J trimming: 0 bases; junction bases outside the gene matches: 3. The CDR3 sequence: CASRDRGSYEQYF. The CDR3 DNA reads TGTGCCTCCCGGGACAGGGGCTCCTACGAGCAGTACTTC.

This clone has a single count. V is TRBV7-9 and J is TRBJ2-5; D remains unclear. Germline CDR1 and CDR2: SEHNR and FQNEAQ (reference sequence). This CDR3 has 14 amino acids. The V end was cut by 3 bases, the J end by 2 bases, with 10 bases between. CDR3 bases: TGTGCCAGCAGCTTTAGTTTCGGGCAAGAGACCCAGTACTTC. This encodes CASSFSFGQETQYF.

The chain uses TRBV5-1 and TRBJ2-4, with D uncertain. CDR3 size: 15 residues. Trimming left V 4 bases short and J 7 bases short, with 18 bases between. Germline CDR1 and CDR2: SGHRS and YFSETQ. The CDR3 sequence is CASSPSRSVPNIQYF. In DNA form, the CDR3 reads TGCGCCAGCAGCCCCTCGAGGTCGGTACCGAACATTCAGTACTTC.